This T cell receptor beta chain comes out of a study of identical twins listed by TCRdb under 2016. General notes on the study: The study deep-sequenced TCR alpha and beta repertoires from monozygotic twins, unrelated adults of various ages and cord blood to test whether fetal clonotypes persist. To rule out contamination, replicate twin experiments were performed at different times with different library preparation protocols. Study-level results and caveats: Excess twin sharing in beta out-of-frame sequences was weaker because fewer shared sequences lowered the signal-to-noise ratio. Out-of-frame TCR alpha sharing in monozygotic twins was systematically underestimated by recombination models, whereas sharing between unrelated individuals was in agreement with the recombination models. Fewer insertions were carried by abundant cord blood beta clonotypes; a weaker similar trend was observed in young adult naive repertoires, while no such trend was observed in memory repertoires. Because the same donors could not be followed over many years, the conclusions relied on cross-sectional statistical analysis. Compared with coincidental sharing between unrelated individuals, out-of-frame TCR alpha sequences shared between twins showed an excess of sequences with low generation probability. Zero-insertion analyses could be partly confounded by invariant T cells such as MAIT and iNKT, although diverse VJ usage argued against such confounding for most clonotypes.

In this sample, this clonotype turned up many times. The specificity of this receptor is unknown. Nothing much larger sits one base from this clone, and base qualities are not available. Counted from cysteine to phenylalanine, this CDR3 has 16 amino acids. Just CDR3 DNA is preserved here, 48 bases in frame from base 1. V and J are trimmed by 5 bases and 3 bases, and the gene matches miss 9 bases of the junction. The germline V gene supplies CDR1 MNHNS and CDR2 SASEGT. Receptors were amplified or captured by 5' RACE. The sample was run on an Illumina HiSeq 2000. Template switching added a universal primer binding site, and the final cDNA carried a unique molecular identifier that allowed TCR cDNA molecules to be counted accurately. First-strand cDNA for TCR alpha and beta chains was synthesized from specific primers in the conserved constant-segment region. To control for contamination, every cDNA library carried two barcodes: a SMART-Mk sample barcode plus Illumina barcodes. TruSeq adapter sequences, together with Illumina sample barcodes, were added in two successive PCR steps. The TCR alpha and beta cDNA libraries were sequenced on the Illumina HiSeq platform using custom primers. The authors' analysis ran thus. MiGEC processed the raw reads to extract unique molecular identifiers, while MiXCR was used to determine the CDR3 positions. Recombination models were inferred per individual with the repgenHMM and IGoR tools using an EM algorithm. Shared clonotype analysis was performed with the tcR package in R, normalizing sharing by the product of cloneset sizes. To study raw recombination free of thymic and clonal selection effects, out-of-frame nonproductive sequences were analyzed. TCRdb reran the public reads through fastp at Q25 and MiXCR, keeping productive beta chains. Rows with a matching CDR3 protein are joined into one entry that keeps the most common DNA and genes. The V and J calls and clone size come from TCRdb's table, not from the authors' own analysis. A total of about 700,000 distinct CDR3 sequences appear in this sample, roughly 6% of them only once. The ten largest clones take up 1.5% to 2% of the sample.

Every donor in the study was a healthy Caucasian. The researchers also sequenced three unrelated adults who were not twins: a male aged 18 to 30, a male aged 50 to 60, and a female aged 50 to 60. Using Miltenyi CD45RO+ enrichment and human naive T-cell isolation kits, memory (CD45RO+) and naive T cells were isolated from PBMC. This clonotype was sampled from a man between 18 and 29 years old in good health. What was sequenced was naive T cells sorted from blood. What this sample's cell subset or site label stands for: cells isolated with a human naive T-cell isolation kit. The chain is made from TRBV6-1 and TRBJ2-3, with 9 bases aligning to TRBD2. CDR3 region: CASSPASGILTDTQYF. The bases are TGTGCCAGCAGTCCGGCTAGCGGGATCCTAACAGATACGCAGTATTTT.